These T cell receptor beta chains were read from a single sample in a study of blood T cell repertoires in COVID-19. Assay used: immunoSEQ multiplex PCR; TCRdb lists only in-frame clones, some missing. The table lists 250,000 to 300,000 clones, around 86% of them singletons. Sequenced material: PBMCs or T cells enriched from blood (not recorded which). These receptors all stem from a man aged 18 to 29 who had recovered from COVID-19. The CDR3 runs from the conserved cysteine through the conserved F or W. The order of the fields is D gene, clone size, V gene, J gene, CDR3 protein, CDR3 DNA. D genes are given only for firm matches. Not all rows give a size; the values are once, few, many and, for expanded clones, a class.

D gene: TRBD1; clone size: -; V gene: TRBV6-5; J gene: TRBJ1-1; CDR3 protein: CASRRQGAGEAFF; CDR3 DNA: TGTGCCAGCAGAAGACAGGGGGCGGGTGAAGCTTTCTTT
D gene: -; clone size: -; V gene: TRBV9; J gene: TRBJ2-5; CDR3 protein: CASSVGAGNQETQYF; CDR3 DNA: TGTGCCAGCAGCGTAGGCGCGGGAAACCAAGAGACCCAGTACTTC
D gene: -; clone size: -; V gene: TRBV29-1; J gene: TRBJ2-7; CDR3 protein: CSARLERVTEQYF; CDR3 DNA: TGCAGCGCTCGCCTGGAGAGGGTAACCGAGCAGTACTTC
D gene: -; clone size: -; V gene: TRBV11-3; J gene: TRBJ1-3; CDR3 protein: CASSDRQVQTIYF; CDR3 DNA: TGTGCCAGCAGCGACCGACAGGTCCAGACCATATATTTT
D gene: -; clone size: once; V gene: TRBV6-5; J gene: TRBJ2-1; CDR3 protein: CASSYSGGESNEQFF; CDR3 DNA: TGTGCCAGCAGTTACTCGGGGGGAGAGTCAAATGAGCAGTTCTTC
D gene: -; clone size: -; V gene: TRBV5-6; J gene: TRBJ2-3; CDR3 protein: CASWTASTDTQYF; CDR3 DNA: TGTGCCAGCTGGACTGCTTCCACAGATACGCAGTATTTT
D gene: -; clone size: few; V gene: TRBV3-1/TRBV3-2; J gene: TRBJ1-2; CDR3 protein: CASSPLGLGGYTF; CDR3 DNA: TGTGCCAGCAGTCCCTTGGGCCTCGGAGGCTACACCTTC
D gene: TRBD2; clone size: -; V gene: TRBV27; J gene: TRBJ2-3; CDR3 protein: CASKRGGFTDTQYF; CDR3 DNA: TGTGCCAGCAAGCGGGGGGGATTCACAGATACGCAGTATTTT
D gene: TRBD2; clone size: -; V gene: TRBV10-3; J gene: TRBJ2-1; CDR3 protein: CASSPNSGGVNNEQFF; CDR3 DNA: TGTGCCTCTAGCCCAAATTCGGGGGGGGTAAACAATGAGCAGTTCTTC
D gene: -; clone size: few; V gene: TRBV5-1; J gene: TRBJ2-7; CDR3 protein: CASSARTAYEQYF; CDR3 DNA: TGCGCCAGCAGCGCCCGGACAGCCTACGAGCAGTACTTC
D gene: TRBD2; clone size: -; V gene: TRBV19; J gene: TRBJ2-1; CDR3 protein: CASSTGLAGVLNEQFF; CDR3 DNA: TGTGCCAGTAGTACTGGACTAGCGGGAGTTTTAAATGAGCAGTTCTTC
D gene: -; clone size: -; V gene: TRBV14; J gene: TRBJ1-4; CDR3 protein: CASSQDRGFIEKLFF; CDR3 DNA: TGTGCCAGCAGCCAAGATCGGGGATTTATTGAAAAACTGTTTTTT
D gene: -; clone size: -; V gene: TRBV7-9; J gene: TRBJ2-1; CDR3 protein: CASSLMEGGGNEQFF; CDR3 DNA: TGTGCCAGCAGCTTAATGGAGGGAGGCGGCAATGAGCAGTTCTTC
D gene: -; clone size: -; V gene: TRBV10-3; J gene: TRBJ1-1; CDR3 protein: CAISEGGTEAFF; CDR3 DNA: TGTGCCATCAGTGAGGGAGGGACTGAAGCTTTCTTT